The present T cell receptor beta chain was sequenced within a study of blood T cell repertoires in COVID-19 (dated by TCRdb to 2020 to 2022). Regarding the research as a whole: Samples covering the acute and convalescent phases of COVID-19 were provided by collaborators in the United States, Italy and Spain. The repertoires were released in a freely available public database meant as a resource for research on the immune response to SARS-CoV-2. Subjects who had been exposed to COVID-19, were actively infected with it, or had recovered from it provided the deeply sampled blood TCRbeta repertoires that made up the dataset. The material from the prospective study consisted of cDNA or gDNA derived from T cells, B-cell-depleted T cells, or PBMCs. Where available, HLA class I and class II types were obtained from metadata supplied by the sample provider rather than from assay-based typing. The samples were drawn from the first 160 participants of the ongoing ImmuneRACE study and from some 1,300 subjects provided by 6 global collaborators. Nearly every sample came with metadata listing a de-identified subject ID, COVID-19 status, age in years and sex. The study at large found these results: How much clinical and demographic metadata was included differed by source and by participant, and the metadata was provided uncurated.

CDR1 SGDLS and CDR2 YYNGEE were looked up in the germline V gene. The CDR3 sequence holds 16 residues, the cysteine and phenylalanine included. CDR3 DNA only is kept here, 48 bases in frame from base 1. For this chain, trimming is 3 bases at the V end and 6 bases at the J end, and the number of junction bases without a gene match is 8. Each collaborating institution followed its own protocols to collect whole blood in K2EDTA tubes. For TCRbeta analysis, collaborators shipped samples in one of three forms: frozen whole blood, isolated PBMCs, or DNA extracted from either of those sample types. Of note for this clone: Its antigen is not yet known. No per-base quality is available; no much larger clone lies one base away.

The immunoSEQ Assay, a bias-controlled multiplex PCR, was used to amplify TCRbeta CDR3 regions from genomic DNA. The original methods were these. The number of nucleated cells in each sample was estimated from the amplification of reference gene primers within the assay. To quantify the absolute abundance of each unique TCRbeta CDR3 rearrangement, sequence reads were collapsed and filtered. For each sample, productive Simpson clonality was calculated as the square root of Simpson's diversity index over productive rearrangements. This immuneACCESS table, as held by TCRdb, lists in-frame sequences with V and J called but not all clones. Of the missing ones, under half trace to an unresolved V gene in checked studies; the others have no known cause. V and J calls and clone size are those listed in that table; D and trimming were worked out from the DNA. The sample data list around 130,000 clones, and approximately 88% of these were observed just once. About 10% of the sample comes from the top ten.

The receptor was derived from a man aged 55 to 70 with active or convalescent COVID-19. Recombination linked TRBV9 to TRBJ2-2, with 10 bases aligning to TRBD1. Specimen: peripheral blood. The nucleotide sequence is given as TGTGCCAGCAGCGCCCGGGACAGGGGATTTCCCGGGGAGCTGTTTTTT. This codes for CASSARDRGFPGELFF.